This T cell receptor (beta chain) was found in a study of vaccination and CD4 T cells after COVID-19. This clonotype was recorded a few times. What it binds is not known. As to treatment: approximately nine-day PBMC culture with coronavirus spike peptide pools or control peptides (ViraFEST assay). Cultured CD4+ T cell DNA was sequenced using the Oncomine TCR Beta short-read assay. TCRdb passed the PCR reads through MiXCR, listing each CDR3 protein once. The sample records about 22,000 distinct CDR3 sequences, 32% being singletons. Trimming took off 7 bases at V and 1 base at J, with 10 bases between the two ends. Germline V lookup: CDR1 MNHEY, CDR2 SMNVEV (reference sequence). CDR3 length: 13 residues.

This clonotype originated in a human donor with COVID-19. This rearrangement joins TRBV27 to TRBJ1-1; D is ambiguous. The sample comprised cultured CD4+ T cells from blood. This CDR3 reads CASTAFENTEAFF. CDR3 nucleotides: TGTGCCAGCACTGCCTTCGAGAACACTGAAGCTTTCTTT.